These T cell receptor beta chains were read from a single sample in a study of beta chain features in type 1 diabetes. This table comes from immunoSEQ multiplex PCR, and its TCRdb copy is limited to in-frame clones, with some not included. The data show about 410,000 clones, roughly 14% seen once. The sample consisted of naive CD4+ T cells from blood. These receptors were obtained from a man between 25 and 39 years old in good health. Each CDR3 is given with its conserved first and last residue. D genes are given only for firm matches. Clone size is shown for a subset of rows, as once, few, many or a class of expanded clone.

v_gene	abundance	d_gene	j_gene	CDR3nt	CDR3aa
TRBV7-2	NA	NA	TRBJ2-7	TGTGCCAGCAGCTTAGTGGGAGCCTACGAGCAGTACTTC	CASSLVGAYEQYF
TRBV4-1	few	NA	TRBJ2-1	TGCGCCAGCAGCCAAGTGGCAGGACGGAATGAGCAGTTCTTC	CASSQVAGRNEQFF
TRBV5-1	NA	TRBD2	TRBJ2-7	TGCGCCAGCAGCTTACTAGCGGGGGAGATCTACGAGCAGTACTTC	CASSLLAGEIYEQYF
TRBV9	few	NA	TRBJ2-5	TGTGCCAGCAGCGTAGAAGAAGGCCAGACCCAGTACTTC	CASSVEEGQTQYF
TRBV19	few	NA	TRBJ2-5	TGTGCCAGTAATCAGGGAGCCCAGCTGGGGACCCAGTACTTC	CASNQGAQLGTQYF
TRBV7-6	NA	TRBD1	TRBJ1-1	TGTGCCAGCAGCCTGGGACAGCCGAACACTGAAGCTTTCTTT	CASSLGQPNTEAFF
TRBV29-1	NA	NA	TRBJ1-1	TGCAGCGTTGTAGGGATCACTGAAGCTTTCTTT	CSVVGITEAFF
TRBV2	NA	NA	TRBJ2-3	TGTGCCAGCACCGAACTCTCCACAGATACGCAGTATTTT	CASTELSTDTQYF
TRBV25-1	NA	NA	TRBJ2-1	TGTGCCAGCAGTGACCCAACGGACGGGGCCAAGCAGTTCTTC	CASSDPTDGAKQFF
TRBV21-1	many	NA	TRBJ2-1	TGTGCCAGCAGCAAAGTGGGAGGGGCCGAACGCAATGAGCAGTTCTTC	CASSKVGGAERNEQFF
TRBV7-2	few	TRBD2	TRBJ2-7	TGTGCCAGCAGCGCCCGACTAGCGGGTTACGAGCAGTACTTC	CASSARLAGYEQYF
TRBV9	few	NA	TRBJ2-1	TGTGCCAGCAGCGTAGGACGGCCTTACAATGAGCAGTTCTTC	CASSVGRPYNEQFF
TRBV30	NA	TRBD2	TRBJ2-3	TGTGCCTGGATTGGCGACATACCGGGACTAGCGGGCGCCCAGGGAGATACGCAGTATTTT	CAWIGDIPGLAGAQGDTQYF
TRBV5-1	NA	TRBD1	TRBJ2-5	TGCGCCAGTTTCGACAGGGGAGAGACCCAGTACTTC	CASFDRGETQYF
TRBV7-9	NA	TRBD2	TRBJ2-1	TGTGCCAGCAGCTCAAGCGGGGGCGCCTACAATGAGCAGTTCTTC	CASSSSGGAYNEQFF
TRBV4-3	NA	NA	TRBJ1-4	TGCGCCAGCAGCCAAGCGCCCGGGACCCGCGGAGAAAAACTGTTTTTT	CASSQAPGTRGEKLFF
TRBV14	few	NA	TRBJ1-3	TGTGCCAGCAGCCAAGCGGGTGGCAGCTTGAACTCTGGAAACACCATATATTTT	CASSQAGGSLNSGNTIYF
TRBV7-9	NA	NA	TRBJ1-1	TGTGCCAGCAGCTCGGGACTCTTTAGTGGGAACGATAACACTGAAGCTTTCTTT	CASSSGLFSGNDNTEAFF
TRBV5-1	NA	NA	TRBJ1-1	TGCGCCAGCAGCCCCGGGGGAGCACAGAACACTGAAGCTTTCTTT	CASSPGGAQNTEAFF
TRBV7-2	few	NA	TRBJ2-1	TGTGCCAGCAGCCCGCTATACAATGAGCAGTTCTTC	CASSPLYNEQFF
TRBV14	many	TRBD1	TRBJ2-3	TGTGCCAGCAGCTTACCGGGACAGCCAGATACGCAGTATTTT	CASSLPGQPDTQYF
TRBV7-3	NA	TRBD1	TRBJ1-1	TGTGCCAGCAGCCCCGGGACAGGGGGACGTGAAGCTTTCTTT	CASSPGTGGREAFF
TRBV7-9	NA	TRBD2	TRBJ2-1	TGTGCCAGCAGCTTAGGTGGACTAGCGGGGTCCTACAATGAGCAGTTCTTC	CASSLGGLAGSYNEQFF
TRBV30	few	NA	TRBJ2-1	TGTGCCTGGAGCAGGTCCCGCTCCTACAATGAGCAGTTCTTC	CAWSRSRSYNEQFF
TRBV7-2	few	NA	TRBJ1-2	TGTGCCAGCAGCTTACCTACCCAGGACTATGGCTACACCTTC	CASSLPTQDYGYTF
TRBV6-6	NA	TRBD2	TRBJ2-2	TGTGCCAGCAGTTACGGGACTAGGGCCACCGGGGAGCTGTTTTTT	CASSYGTRATGELFF
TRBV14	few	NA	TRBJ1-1	TGTGCCAGCAGCCAGGATAGGAGTCTCGAAGCTTTCTTT	CASSQDRSLEAFF
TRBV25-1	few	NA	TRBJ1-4	TGTGCCAGCAGTGAATCGAGGGCCGGTGAAAAACTGTTTTTT	CASSESRAGEKLFF
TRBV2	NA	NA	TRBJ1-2	TGTGCCAGCAGGACCCCGGGGTTTGGCTACACCTTC	CASRTPGFGYTF
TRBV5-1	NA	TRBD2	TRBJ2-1	TGCGCCAGCAGCTTGGAACTAGCGGGGGATAGGCAGTTCTTC	CASSLELAGDRQFF
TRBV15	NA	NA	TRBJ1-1	TGTGCCACCAGCACCCTCCGGAGAGGGGCTGAAGCTTTCTTT	CATSTLRRGAEAFF